This T cell receptor beta chain was identified in a study of shared clonotypes between healthy human individuals (dated by TCRdb to 2019 to 2021). Regarding the complete study: Two women and a few men aged 18 to 49 years were included in the cohort. To increase sequencing depth and limit assay-specific biases, different laboratories used diverse techniques to prepare libraries and sequence TCR repertoires. Blood TCR repertoires of roughly five healthy adults were deeply sequenced to estimate repertoire size and the extent of clonotype sharing between individuals. Leukapheresis yielded between about 0.85 and 10 billion PBMCs per donor.

Healthy HIV-negative adults with no recently reported acute infections or vaccinations were included as donors. All donors were Caucasian adults living in Nashville, Tennessee, USA. For unsorted samples, 75 million to 90 million PBMCs were counted and genomic DNA was extracted with the QIAamp DNA Blood Mini kit. Blood was collected by leukapheresis, and PBMCs were isolated by Ficoll-Histopaque density gradient centrifugation and then cryopreserved in liquid nitrogen vapor phase. Notes on this clone: Its specific antigen is unknown. No much larger clonotype is one base removed from it; base qualities were not supplied.

The CDR3 spans 13 residues, from the cysteine through the phenylalanine. The read is trimmed to its CDR3 DNA, 39 bases read in frame from base 1. Between the V and J ends, shortened by 4 bases and 5 bases respectively, the junction contains 9 bases. CDR1 and CDR2 are read off the germline V gene as ENHRY and SYGVKD. Findings and caveats that apply to the study as a whole: Because the study included only a small number of donors, the genetic and exposure-history diversity represented was limited. Only blood was sampled, and tissue TCR repertoires likely differ from those in blood. Pairwise subsampling led to the expectation that sequencing depth would affect the degree of clonotype sharing among donors.

TCR CDR3 regions were amplified from genomic DNA by multiplex PCR using the deep immunoSEQ assay. For each cell subset, the extracted genomic DNA was distributed evenly across all wells of several immunoSEQ 96-well plates, and each plate served as one replicate. For unsorted PBMC, 250 to 300 ng of genomic DNA, equivalent to tens of thousands of T cell genomes, went into each replicate PCR. Genomic DNA from unsorted PBMC was sequenced over ten immunoSEQ deep assay plates. Purified libraries were quantified with a Qubit 3.0 fluorometer, sized on a Bioanalyzer 2100, and re-quantified with the KAPA Library Quantification kit. Each immunoSEQ 96-well plate was sequenced on its own single-read 150-cycle Illumina NextSeq 550 flow cell. The authors' analysis ran thus. The immunoSEQ output contained only junctional sequences without quality scores, so filtering could not match that applied to full-length reads. To assign V/J genes and CDR3, sequences were annotated using PyIR, a Python wrapper for IgBLAST v1.9, with IMGT germline references. Reads with weak V/J assignments (E-value above 1e-6), missing CDR3, stop codons, out-of-frame junctions, or ambiguous translated residues were removed. V3J clonotypes were defined as sequences sharing the same inferred V gene, J gene, and CDR3 amino acid sequence. Percentage overlap between repertoires was computed as shared unique clonotypes divided by the size of the smaller repertoire. Three approaches were used to assess repertoire richness: RTK rarefaction, the Chao1 estimator, and Recon v2.1 estimates of unobserved clonotypes. TCRdb stores this immuneACCESS table with in-frame sequences only. Part of the clones is absent; in the studies checked, under half of the shortfall reflects unresolved V genes, and no reason is known for the rest. That table is the source of V, J and clone size, and D and trimming were worked out from the DNA. Across this sample there are about 470,000 clones, with around 79% seen only once. The ten largest account for roughly an eighth of the sample.

In this chain, TRBV10-3 is recombined with TRBJ1-5; a tentative D call is TRBD1 (6 bases match). This clonotype originated in a woman aged 40 to 50 in good health. Some clones in this sample may be carry-over from other donors' samples. Sequencing was carried out using PBMCs. The sequenced DNA is TGTGCCATCAGTGGACAGGCCGATCAGCCCCAGCATTTT. This is translated as CAISGQADQPQHF.